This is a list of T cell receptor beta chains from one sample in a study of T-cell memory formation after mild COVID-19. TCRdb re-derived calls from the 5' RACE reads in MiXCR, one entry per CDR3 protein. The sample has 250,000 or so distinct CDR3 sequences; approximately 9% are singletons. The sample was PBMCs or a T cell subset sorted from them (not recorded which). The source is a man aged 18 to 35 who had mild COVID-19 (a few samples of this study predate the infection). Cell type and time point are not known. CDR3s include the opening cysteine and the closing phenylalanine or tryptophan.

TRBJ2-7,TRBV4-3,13,CASSQETWGEQYF
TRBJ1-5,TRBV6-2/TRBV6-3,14,CASSYSAGRGPQHF
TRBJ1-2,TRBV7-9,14,CASSPLGQGAGYTF
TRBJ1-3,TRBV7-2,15,CASSLASLSGNTIYF
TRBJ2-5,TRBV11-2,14,CASSQGDRGRWGYF
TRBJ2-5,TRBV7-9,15,CASSRTGLVGETQYF
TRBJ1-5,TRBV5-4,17,CASSFNRGGYSNQPQHF
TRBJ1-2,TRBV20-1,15,CSARAQGVPNYGYTF
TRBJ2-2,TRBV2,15,CASSVEIAGPGELFF
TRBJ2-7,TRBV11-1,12,CASSFSLSEQYF
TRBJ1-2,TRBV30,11,CAWSVDRGYTF
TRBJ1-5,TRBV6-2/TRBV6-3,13,CASQGQGWQPQHF
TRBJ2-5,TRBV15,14,CATSRDRGVETQYF
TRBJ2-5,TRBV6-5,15,CASQESPRVQETQYF
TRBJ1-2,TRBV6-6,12,CASSYTAYGYTF
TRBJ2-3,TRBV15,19,CATSRQPRGGVGGTDTQYF
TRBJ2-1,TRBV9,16,CASSPRYEAWGNEQFF
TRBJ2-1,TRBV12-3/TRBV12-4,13,CASRLGTGQVQFF
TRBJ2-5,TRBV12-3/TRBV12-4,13,CASSSSGPETQYF
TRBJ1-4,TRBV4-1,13,CASSQVVGEKLFF
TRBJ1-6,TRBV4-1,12,CASSQGEGPLHF
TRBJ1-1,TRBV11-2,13,CASSEWLEPEAFF
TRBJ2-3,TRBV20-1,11,CSASRADTQYF
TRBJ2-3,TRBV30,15,CAWSSASGAADTQYF
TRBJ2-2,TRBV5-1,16,CASSRDGQGITGELFF
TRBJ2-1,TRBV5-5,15,CASSLGSGGYNEQFF
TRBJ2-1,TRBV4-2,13,CASSLQGRDEQFF
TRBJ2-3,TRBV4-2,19,CASSLGLAGPDSSTDTQYF
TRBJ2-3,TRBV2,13,CASLERRTDTQYF
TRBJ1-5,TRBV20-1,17,CSARKSGSPSSNQPQHF
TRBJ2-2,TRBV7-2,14,CASSLAGGPPLMFF
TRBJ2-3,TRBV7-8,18,CASSLNLAGGRSTDTQYF
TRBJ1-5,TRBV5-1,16,CASSLGLGEGDQPQHF
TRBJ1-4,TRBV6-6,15,CASSDRQGAARELFF
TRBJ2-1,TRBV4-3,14,CASSFGQAYNEQFF
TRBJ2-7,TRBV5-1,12,CASSREPYEQYF
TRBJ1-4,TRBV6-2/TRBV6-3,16,CASKPPGRRQGEKLFF
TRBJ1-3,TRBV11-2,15,CASSFTGRTGNTIYF
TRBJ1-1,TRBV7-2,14,CASSLESIAGLAFF
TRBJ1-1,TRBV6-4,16,CASRGFSWYNLTEAFF
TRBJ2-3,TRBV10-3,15,CATEPGTGGEDTQYF
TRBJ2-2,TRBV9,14,CASRDSANTGELFF
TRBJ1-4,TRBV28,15,CASSPSGEGNEKLFF
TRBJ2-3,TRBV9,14,CASSVGGGPDTQYF